Each of the 32 T cell receptor beta chains below was sequenced from the same sample in a study of blood T cell repertoires in COVID-19. Sequenced by immunoSEQ multiplex PCR; TCRdb stores in-frame clones only, minus some. The sample has around 100,000 clones, 89% seen once. Source material: peripheral blood. These receptors originate from a woman in her fifties or sixties with acute or convalescent COVID-19.

This rearrangement joins TRBV19 to TRBJ1-5; 7 bases align to TRBD1. V trimming: 1 base; J trimming: 2 bases; junction bases outside the gene matches: 5. This CDR3 comprises 16 residues. The V gene's germline CDR1 is LNHDA and CDR2 SQIVND (reference sequence). This CDR3 is CASSIGTGVGNQPQHF. The DNA of the CDR3 is TGTGCCAGTAGTATAGGTACAGGGGTGGGCAATCAGCCCCAGCATTTT. The whole variable domain, remainder taken from reference TRBV19 and TRBJ1-5, is DGGITQSPKYLFRKEGQNVTLSCEQNLNHDAMYWYRQDPGQGLRLIYYSQIVNDFQKGDIAEGYSVSREKKESFPLTVTSAQKNPTAFYLCASSIGTGVGNQPQHFGDGTRLSIL.

The chain combines TRBV11-3 with TRBJ1-2; 8 bases are shared with TRBD1. Germline CDR1 SGHNT, CDR2 YENEEA. The CDR3 has 17 residues. V was clipped by 0 bases and J by 5 bases; unmatched bases: 11. This CDR3 reads CASSLDRGTGESYGYTF. The DNA for the CDR3 is TGTGCCAGCAGCTTAGATCGCGGGACAGGAGAATCTTATGGCTACACCTTC.

A word on this clone: The junction differs from germline at one of its ends, possibly a read error. This chain connects TRBV4-1 to TRBJ2-7; the D gene is possibly TRBD2 (6 bases). The CDR3 runs to 12 residues. The germline V gene has CDR1 MGHRA and CDR2 YSYEKL. CDR3 nucleotides: TGCGCCAGCAGTCAAGCGGGCTACGAGCAGTACTTC. As protein: CASSQAGYEQYF.

This chain joins TRBV6-6 and TRBJ1-2; a possible D gene is TRBD1 (5 bases). Germline CDR1 reads MNHNY; CDR2 reads SVGAGI (reference sequence). V gave up 0 bases and J gave up 5 bases, with 10 bases separating them. The length of the CDR3 is 14 residues. The chain's CDR3 is CASSYSKGAYGYTF. The CDR3 DNA reads as TGTGCCAGCAGTTACTCGAAAGGGGCTTATGGCTACACCTTC.

The rearrangement uses TRBV19 and TRBJ2-3, with 8 nucleotides matching TRBD2. The CDR3 consists of 18 residues. The trim removed 2 bases at V and 0 bases at J, leaving 10 bases unmatched. Looked up from germline, CDR1 is LNHDA and CDR2 is SQIVND (reference sequence). CDR3 nucleotides: TGTGCCAGTAGTATAAGGCTGACTAGCGCCTCAAGCACAGATACGCAGTATTTT. As protein: CASSIRLTSASSTDTQYF.

The J gene is TRBJ2-2, the V gene TRBV28, with TRBD1 identical over 8 bases. The CDR3 has 15 amino acids. V shed 2 bases, J shed 3 bases, and the junction held 2 bases outside the gene matches. Germline values: CDR1 MDHEN, CDR2 SYDVKM. CDR3 sequence: CASSLQGAHTGELFF. CDR3 DNA: TGTGCCAGCAGTTTACAGGGGGCACACACCGGGGAGCTGTTTTTT. The full variable domain, completed using reference TRBV28 and TRBJ2-2, is DVKVTQSSRYLVKRTGEKVFLECVQDMDHENMFWYRQDPGLGLRLIYFSYDVKMKEKGDIPEGYSVSREKKERFSLILESASTNQTSMYLCASSLQGAHTGELFFGEGSRLTVL.

The J gene is TRBJ2-5, the V gene TRBV11-3, with 10 bases matching TRBD2. V lost 1 base and J lost 2; bases outside the gene matches: 1. The CDR3 has 15 residues. CDR1 is SGHNT, CDR2 YENEEA, per germline. The DNA for the CDR3 is TGTGCCAGCAGCTTAGGGACTAGCGGACAAGAGACCCAGTACTTC. It translates to CASSLGTSGQETQYF.

This sequence joins TRBV7-3 and TRBJ2-1; 8 bases line up with TRBD2. This CDR3 has 16 amino acids. Trimming removed 5 bases from V and 4 bases from J; junction bases left unmatched: 10. Germline V gene sequence: CDR1 SGHTA, CDR2 FQGTGA. CDR3 residues: CASSPTAGGSYNEQFF. CDR3 DNA: TGTGCCAGCAGCCCCACCGCGGGAGGTTCTTACAATGAGCAGTTCTTC.

This chain joins TRBV19 and TRBJ1-2, with 7 bases identical to TRBD1. The germline V gene has CDR1 LNHDA and CDR2 SQIVND (reference sequence). The V segment lost 6 bases and the J segment 2 bases; nucleotides outside the gene matches: 12. This CDR3 contains 16 residues. The chain's CDR3 is CASSRDSRYPNYGYTF. CDR3 nucleotide sequence: TGTGCCAGTAGCCGGGACAGCAGATACCCGAACTATGGCTACACCTTC.

The rearrangement uses TRBV5-1 and TRBJ1-1; D uncertain. V lost 1 base, J lost 3 bases, and 7 bases lay in between. From germline, CDR1 is SGHRS and CDR2 YFSETQ. The CDR3 length is 13 residues. CDR3 in amino acids: CASSLSRDTEAFF. CDR3 coding DNA: TGCGCCAGCAGCTTGAGCCGAGACACTGAAGCTTTCTTT.

V and J are TRBV5-6 and TRBJ1-5; 7 nucleotides line up with TRBD1. CDR3 size: 14 residues. The V gene end was trimmed by 1 base and the J gene end by 5 bases; junction bases not matched to a gene: 3. Germline loops: CDR1 SGHDT, CDR2 YYEEEE. The CDR3 DNA reads TGTGCCAGCAGCTTGAGGGACAGTTATCAGCCCCAGCATTTT. Its translation is CASSLRDSYQPQHF.

The genes are TRBV6-5 and TRBJ2-1; 10 bases align to TRBD2. CDR1 is MNHEY, CDR2 SVGAGI, per germline. V dropped 8 bases and J dropped 8; count of bases not matched to a gene: 9. The CDR3 is 14 amino acids. DNA of the CDR3: TGTGCCAGCCGCCTAGCGGGAGCTACGGATGAGCAGTTCTTC. It translates to CASRLAGATDEQFF.

The genes are TRBV19 and TRBJ1-1; TRBD1 is a possible D gene (5 bases). CDR3 length: 13 residues. The germline gives CDR1 LNHDA, CDR2 SQIVND (reference sequence). Trimming took 3 bases from V and 7 from J, leaving 12 bases between them. CDR3 DNA sequence: TGTGCCAGTAGTATTGGGGGGGGTATTGAAGCTTTCTTT. Encoded protein: CASSIGGGIEAFF.

The V gene is TRBV19, the J gene TRBJ1-5, with 7 bases lining up with TRBD1. The V gene's germline CDR1 is LNHDA and CDR2 SQIVND (reference sequence). With 4 bases clipped from V and 4 bases from J, the junction kept 4 bases outside the gene matches. The CDR3 is 14 residues long. Written as DNA, the CDR3 is TGTGCCAGTAGTAGACAGGGACCGAATCAGCCCCAGCATTTT. This sequence encodes CASSRQGPNQPQHF.

The gene calls are TRBV6-5 and TRBJ1-2; the match to TRBD1 covers 9 bases. J gave up 4 bases and V 6 bases, and 3 bases lay outside the gene matches. CDR1 and CDR2 from the germline V gene are MNHEY and SVGAGI. CDR3 length equals 13 residues. The CDR3: CASRTGGSYGYTF. The CDR3 coding sequence is TGTGCCAGCAGAACAGGGGGCTCCTATGGCTACACCTTC.

This clone came up once. This chain links TRBV11-2 with TRBJ1-6, with TRBD1 matching 11 bases. Germline trimming cut 4 bases from V and 6 bases from J; bases unmatched to any gene: 2. Germline CDR1 is SGHAT and CDR2 is FQNNGV. The CDR3 is 15 amino acids. The CDR3, as DNA: TGTGCCAGCAGCTGGGGGACAGGGGGTAATTCACCCCTCCACTTT. This codes for CASSWGTGGNSPLHF. Drawing the rest from reference TRBV11-2 and TRBJ1-6, the complete variable domain is EAGVAQSPRYKIIEKRQSVAFWCNPISGHATLYWYQQILGQGPKLLIQFQNNGVVDDSQLPKDRFSAERLKGVDSTLKIQPAKLEDSAVYLCASSWGTGGNSPLHFGNGTRLTVT.

This clone was counted between two and nine times. Relative to the germline gene, one junction end is altered; a read error may explain this. V usage is TRBV7-7 and J usage is TRBJ2-2; the match to TRBD1 covers 8 bases. Germline loops: CDR1 SSHAT, CDR2 FNYEAQ (reference sequence). This CDR3 is 16 amino acids long. The CDR3 is CASSLGTGTNTGELFF. DNA for the CDR3: TGTGCTAGCAGCTTAGGGACAGGCACGAACACCGGGGAGCTGTTTTTT.

V is TRBV15 and J is TRBJ2-1; a possible D gene is TRBD2 (6 bases). Germline V gene sequence: CDR1 LNHNV, CDR2 YYDKDF (reference sequence). Trimming removed 3 bases at V and 7 bases at J, with 13 bases between. The CDR3 has 14 residues. The CDR3 bases are TGTGCCACCAGCAGCCCGGGAGACGGGAATGAGCAGTTCTTC. The encoded protein is CATSSPGDGNEQFF.

The rearrangement uses TRBV7-2 and TRBJ1-3; 7 nucleotides agree with TRBD1. J lost 0 bases, V lost 5 bases, and 4 bases had no gene match. CDR3 length equals 15 residues. The germline CDR1 and CDR2 sequences are SGHTA and FQGNSA. CDR3 bases: TGTGCCAGCAGCCCCACAGGGGTCTCTGGAAACACCATATATTTT. Protein sequence: CASSPTGVSGNTIYF.

The CDR3 sequence is CATSDFPLSVDPDTQYF. The CDR3 bases are TGTGCCACCAGTGATTTCCCACTATCCGTAGACCCAGATACGCAGTATTTT. The chain links TRBV24-1 to TRBJ2-3; no firm D call. V shed 1 base and J shed 4 bases, with 17 bases lying between them. The CDR3 sequence is 17 residues long. Looked up from germline, CDR1 is KGHDR and CDR2 is SFDVKD.

The gene calls are TRBV24-1 and TRBJ2-3; 9 bases align to TRBD1. The CDR3 length is 15 residues. Per the germline V gene, CDR1 is KGHDR and CDR2 is SFDVKD. The V and J ends lost 6 bases and 6 bases, in that order; junction bases with no gene match: 9. The CDR3 DNA sequence: TGTGCCACCAGTCCGGGACAGGGTATTTCTGATACGCAGTATTTT. Translation gives CATSPGQGISDTQYF.

In its sample, this clone was seen a few times. The chain recombines TRBV27 with TRBJ1-1; possibly TRBD1 for D (6 bases). The CDR3 has 14 amino acids. Germline V CDR1 and CDR2: MNHEY, SMNVEV (reference sequence). V lost 6 bases to trimming and J lost 7 bases, with 18 bases between them. CDR3 region: CASRVNTGRGEAFF. The DNA of the CDR3 is TGTGCCAGCAGGGTAAACACAGGGAGGGGTGAAGCTTTCTTT.

As regards this clone: No conserved phenylalanine or tryptophan ends this CDR3, so it is likely a read error. The limits of the CDR3 on the DNA are not certain, so only TCRdb's listed CDR3 is given. The chain joins TRBV12-3 or TRBV12-4 to TRBJ1-3; whether TRBD1, the table's D call, matches the DNA was not checked. The CDR3 is 12 amino acids in total, end residues counted. The chain's CDR3 is CASSLSHMGTHI.

The rearrangement uses TRBV2 and TRBJ1-4, with D possibly TRBD1 on 5 matching bases. The ends were cut back, 5 bases at V and 4 bases at J, with 14 bases in the middle. CDR1 SNHLY and CDR2 FYNNEI come from the germline V gene. This CDR3 is built from 15 residues. The CDR3 bases are TGTGCCAGCAGTCTTGGGGAGGGGTATAATGAAAAACTGTTTTTT. Protein product: CASSLGEGYNEKLFF.

This rearrangement joins TRBV6-6 to TRBJ1-2, with 8 positions matching TRBD1. The ends lost 5 bases at V and 7 bases at J; junction bases unmatched: 24. Germline-derived CDR1 and CDR2 are MNHNY and SVGAGI (reference sequence). The CDR3 has 19 residues. CDR3: CASSPTPSGTGHPTPGYTF. CDR3 bases: TGTGCCAGCAGTCCGACTCCCTCCGGGACAGGTCACCCTACCCCTGGCTACACCTTC.

The gene calls are TRBV6-5 and TRBJ1-2; 8 positions agree with TRBD1. Germline lookup yields CDR1 MNHEY and CDR2 SVGAGI. V gave up 4 bases and J gave up 3 bases; unmatched junction bases: 4. The CDR3 contains 14 residues. This chain's CDR3 is CASSSGTGHYGYTF. The CDR3 bases are TGTGCCAGCAGTTCCGGGACAGGACACTATGGCTACACCTTC.

About this clone: In the same sample, other DNA sequences code for this CDR3. The chain is built from TRBV5-1 and TRBJ1-1, with D unresolved. CDR1 and CDR2 (germline): SGHRS, YFSETQ. There are 13 residues in the CDR3. V shed 0 bases and J shed 4 bases, with 7 bases lying between them. DNA for the CDR3: TGCGCCAGCAGCTTGGCGGTCGGCACTGAAGCTTTCTTT. Amino acid sequence: CASSLAVGTEAFF.

This clone was observed a single time. The chain joins TRBV14 to TRBJ2-2; 8 bases are a match to TRBD1. V gave up 6 bases and J gave up 7 bases; unmatched junction bases: 4. This CDR3 has 13 residues. Looked up from germline, CDR1 is SGHDN and CDR2 is FVKESK. CDR3 in amino acids: CASRQDRVGELFF. Here the CDR3 DNA reads TGTGCCAGCAGACAGGACAGGGTCGGGGAGCTGTTTTTT. Full variable domain (remainder filled in from reference TRBV14 and TRBJ2-2): EAGVTQFPSHSVIEKGQTVTLRCDPISGHDNLYWYRRVMGKEIKFLLHFVKESKQDESGMPNNRFLAERTGGTYSTLKVQPAELEDSGVYFCASRQDRVGELFFGEGSRLTVL.

This chain connects TRBV19 to TRBJ2-2; TRBD2 matches at 8 bases. This CDR3 is 17 amino acids long. V dropped 3 bases and J dropped 0; count of bases not matched to a gene: 6. Per the germline V gene, CDR1 is LNHDA and CDR2 is SQIVND (reference sequence). The CDR3 here is CASSMGTGGPNTGELFF. Here the CDR3 DNA reads TGTGCCAGTAGTATGGGGACGGGAGGGCCGAACACCGGGGAGCTGTTTTTT.

This sequence joins TRBV19 and TRBJ1-2; no clear D gene. Trimming shortened V by 5 bases and J by 3 bases, and 13 bases separated the two germline ends. Per the germline V gene, CDR1 is LNHDA and CDR2 is SQIVND (reference sequence). The length of the CDR3 is 14 residues. The CDR3 region is CASSLGLLDYGYTF. CDR3 nucleotide sequence: TGTGCCAGTAGTCTTGGACTCTTGGACTATGGCTACACCTTC.

J is TRBJ2-7 and V is TRBV4-1, with 8 bases that match TRBD2. The CDR3 sequence is 15 residues long. Germline loops: CDR1 MGHRA, CDR2 YSYEKL. V shed 5 bases, J shed 0 bases, and the junction held 6 bases outside the gene matches. The CDR3 sequence is CASSIAGRSSYEQYF. CDR3 coding DNA: TGCGCCAGCAGCATAGCGGGACGAAGCTCCTACGAGCAGTACTTC.

V and J are TRBV5-1 and TRBJ1-4, with TRBD1 matching over 8 bases. Losses at the gene ends were 4 bases for V and 0 bases for J; bases not matched to a gene: 5. This CDR3 spans 16 amino acids. CDR1 is SGHRS, CDR2 YFSETQ, per germline. The CDR3 loop is CASSTGQGTTNEKLFF. For the CDR3, the DNA is TGCGCCAGCAGCACAGGACAGGGCACAACTAATGAAAAACTGTTTTTT.